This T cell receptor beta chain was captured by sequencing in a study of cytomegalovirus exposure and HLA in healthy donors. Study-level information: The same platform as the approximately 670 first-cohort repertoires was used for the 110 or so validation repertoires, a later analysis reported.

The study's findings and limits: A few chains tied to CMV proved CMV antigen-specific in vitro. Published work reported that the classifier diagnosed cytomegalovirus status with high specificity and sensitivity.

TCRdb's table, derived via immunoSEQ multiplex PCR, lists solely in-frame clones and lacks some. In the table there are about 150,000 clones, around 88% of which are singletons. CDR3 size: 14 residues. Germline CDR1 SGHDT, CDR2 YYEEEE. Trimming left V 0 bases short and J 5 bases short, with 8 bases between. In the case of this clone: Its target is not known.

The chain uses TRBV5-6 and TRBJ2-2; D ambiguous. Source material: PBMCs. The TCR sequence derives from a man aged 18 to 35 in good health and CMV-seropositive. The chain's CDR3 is CASSLARYTGELFF. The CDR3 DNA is TGTGCCAGCAGCTTGGCTAGATATACCGGGGAGCTGTTTTTT.